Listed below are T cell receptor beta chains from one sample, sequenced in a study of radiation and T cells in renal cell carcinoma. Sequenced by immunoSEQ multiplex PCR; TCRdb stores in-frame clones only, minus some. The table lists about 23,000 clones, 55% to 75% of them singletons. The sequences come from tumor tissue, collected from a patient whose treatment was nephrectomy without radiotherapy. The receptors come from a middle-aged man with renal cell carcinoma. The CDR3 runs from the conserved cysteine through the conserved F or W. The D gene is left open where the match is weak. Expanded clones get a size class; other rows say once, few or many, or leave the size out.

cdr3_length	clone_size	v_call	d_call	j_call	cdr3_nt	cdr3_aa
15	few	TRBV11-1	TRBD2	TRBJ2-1	TGTGCCAGCAGGAGGGGTTCGGGAGGGGAGAATGAGCAGTTCTTC	CASRRGSGGENEQFF
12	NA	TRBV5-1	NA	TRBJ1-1	TGCGCCAGCAGCCGGCCGGGGACTGAAGCTTTCTTT	CASSRPGTEAFF
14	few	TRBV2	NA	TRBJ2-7	TGTGCCAGCAGTTTTGGGGGTAGGGTCTACGAGCAGTACTTC	CASSFGGRVYEQYF
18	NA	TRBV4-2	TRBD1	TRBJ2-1	TGTGCCAGCAGCCAAGGTCGGCAAACAGGGGCAGGATACAATGAGCAGTTCTTC	CASSQGRQTGAGYNEQFF
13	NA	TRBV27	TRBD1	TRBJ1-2	TGTGCCAGCAGTCGCAGGGGGGCCTATGGCTACACCTTC	CASSRRGAYGYTF
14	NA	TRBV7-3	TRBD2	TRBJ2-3	TGTGCCAGCAGCTTAGGGACTAGCGGGAGTACGCAGTATTTT	CASSLGTSGSTQYF
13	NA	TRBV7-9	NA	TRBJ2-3	TGTGCCAGCAGTTTGACAGATTCAGATACGCAGTATTTT	CASSLTDSDTQYF
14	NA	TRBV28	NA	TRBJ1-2	TGTGCCAGCAGTTTTTCCGGAGGGGCCTATGGCTACACCTTC	CASSFSGGAYGYTF
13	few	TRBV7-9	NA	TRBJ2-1	TGTGCCAGCAGCCTGGCCTCTTTTAATGAGCAGTTCTTC	CASSLASFNEQFF
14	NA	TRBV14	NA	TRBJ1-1	TGTGCCAGCACAAGGGGCCCTACCCCCGCTGAAGCTTTCTTT	CASTRGPTPAEAFF
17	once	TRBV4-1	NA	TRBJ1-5	TGCGCCAGCAGCCAGTCACCACCCGGGACAAGGAATCAGCCCCAGCATTTT	CASSQSPPGTRNQPQHF
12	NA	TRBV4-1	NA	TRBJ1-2	TGCGCCAGCAGCCAAGAGGGGGTTGGCTACACCTTC	CASSQEGVGYTF
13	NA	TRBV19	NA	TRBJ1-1	TGTGCCAGTGCCACAGGGAACTTCGGAGAAGCTTTCTTT	CASATGNFGEAFF
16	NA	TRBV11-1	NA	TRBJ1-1	TGTGCCAGCAGCTGGGAACAACGGGGAGAGAACACTGAAGCTTTCTTT	CASSWEQRGENTEAFF
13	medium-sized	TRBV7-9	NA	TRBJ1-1	TGTGCCAGCAGCTACGGACCGAACACTGAAGCTTTCTTT	CASSYGPNTEAFF
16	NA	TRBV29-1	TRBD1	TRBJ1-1	TGCAGCGTTGAAGCGGCCAGGGGGCTGGGGAACACTGAAGCTTTCTTT	CSVEAARGLGNTEAFF
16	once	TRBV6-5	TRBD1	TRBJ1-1	TGTGCCAGCAGTTACTTGACAGGGGGCATGAACACTGAAGCTTTCTTT	CASSYLTGGMNTEAFF
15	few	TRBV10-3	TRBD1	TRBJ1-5	TGTGCTACGTCGGGGACAGGGGGGAGCAATCAGCCCCAGCATTTT	CATSGTGGSNQPQHF
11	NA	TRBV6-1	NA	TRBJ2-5	TGTGCCAGCAGCCCGAGGGAGACCCAGTACTTC	CASSPRETQYF
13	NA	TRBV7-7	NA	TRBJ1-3	TGTGCCAGCAGCACACAGCCAGGAAACACCATATATTTT	CASSTQPGNTIYF
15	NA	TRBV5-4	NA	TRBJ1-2	TGTGCCAGCAGCCTTGAATGGAGGGGGGGATATGGCTACACCTTC	CASSLEWRGGYGYTF
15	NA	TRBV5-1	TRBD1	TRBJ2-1	TGCGCCAGCAGCACCACAGGGGGGCCCTACAATGAGCAGTTCTTC	CASSTTGGPYNEQFF
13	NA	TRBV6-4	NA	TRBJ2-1	TGTGCCAGCAGTGACTCGAACTATAATGAGCAGTTCTTC	CASSDSNYNEQFF
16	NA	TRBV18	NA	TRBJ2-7	TGTGCCAGCTCACCACTCAGAGCCAGTAACTCCTACGAGCAGTACTTC	CASSPLRASNSYEQYF
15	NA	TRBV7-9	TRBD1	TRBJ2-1	TGTGCCAGCACCCCCGGGACAGGAACATACAATGAGCAGTTCTTC	CASTPGTGTYNEQFF
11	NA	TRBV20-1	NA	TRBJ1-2	TGCAGTGCTAGAGTGGGGATCGGCTACACCTTC	CSARVGIGYTF
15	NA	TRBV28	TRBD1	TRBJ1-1	TGTGCCAGCAGTCCTTACAGGGGAGTGAACACTGAAGCTTTCTTT	CASSPYRGVNTEAFF
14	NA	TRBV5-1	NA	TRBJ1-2	TGCGCCAGCAGCTTGGGCGGGGAAAACTATGGCTACACCTTC	CASSLGGENYGYTF
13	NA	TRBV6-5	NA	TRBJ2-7	TGTGCCAGCAGTCCTCGACAGGTGGGCGAGCAGTACTTC	CASSPRQVGEQYF
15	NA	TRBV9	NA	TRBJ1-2	TGTGCCAGCAGCGTAGGGGTGGGGGAATTTTATGGCTACACCTTC	CASSVGVGEFYGYTF
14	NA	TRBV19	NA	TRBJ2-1	TGTGCCAGTAGTGAGAACAGGGTCAGCGGTGAGCAGTTCTTC	CASSENRVSGEQFF
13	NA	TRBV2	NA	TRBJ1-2	TGTGCCGTAGCGAGGGCTTCTAACTATGGCTACACCTTC	CAVARASNYGYTF
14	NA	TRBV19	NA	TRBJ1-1	TGTGCCAGTAAACTCGGCGGAGCCTCCTTTGAAGCTTTCTTT	CASKLGGASFEAFF
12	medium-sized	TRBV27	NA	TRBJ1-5	TGTGCCAGCAGCGCGGGTACCGGTCACCAGCATTTT	CASSAGTGHQHF
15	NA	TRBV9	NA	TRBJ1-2	TGTGCCAGCAGCGTAGCCTTAAGGGGCGCGGACGGCTACACCTTC	CASSVALRGADGYTF
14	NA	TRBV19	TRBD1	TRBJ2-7	TGTGCCAGTAGTCAGGGGGCTCATACCTACGAGCAGTACTTC	CASSQGAHTYEQYF
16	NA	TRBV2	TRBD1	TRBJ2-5	TGTGCCAGCAGTGAAGGGACTGACAGGGATCAAGAGACCCAGTACTTC	CASSEGTDRDQETQYF
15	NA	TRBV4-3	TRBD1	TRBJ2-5	TGCGCCAGCAGCCGACACCGGGACAGCCAAGAGACCCAGTACTTC	CASSRHRDSQETQYF
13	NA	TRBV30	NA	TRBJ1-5	TGTGCCTGGAGAAAAGATAGCAATCAGCCCCAGCATTTT	CAWRKDSNQPQHF
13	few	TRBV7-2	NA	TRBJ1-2	TGTGCCAGCAGCTTAGGACGGGAAGATGGCTACACCTTC	CASSLGREDGYTF
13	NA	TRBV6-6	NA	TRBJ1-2	TGTGCCAGCGCCCAGGCTCAAACCTATGGCTACACCTTC	CASAQAQTYGYTF
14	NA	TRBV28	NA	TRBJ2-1	TGTGCCAGCAGTCTTCGTCAGACCTACAATGAGCAGTTCTTC	CASSLRQTYNEQFF
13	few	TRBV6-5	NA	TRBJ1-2	TGTGCCAGCAGTGGGACTTCTAACTATGGCTACACCTTC	CASSGTSNYGYTF
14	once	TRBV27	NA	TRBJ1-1	TGTGCCAGCAGTTTATCGACGGGACAAGCCGAAGCTTTCTTT	CASSLSTGQAEAFF
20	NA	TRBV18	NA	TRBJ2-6	TGTGCCAGCTCACCACTGGCAACAGGGCTCCGAACTTCTGGGGCCAACGTCCTGACTTTC	CASSPLATGLRTSGANVLTF
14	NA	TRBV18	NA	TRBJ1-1	TGTGCCAGCTCCCCGGGGGCGCGGGACACTGAAGCTTTCTTT	CASSPGARDTEAFF
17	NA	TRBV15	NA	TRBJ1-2	TGTGCCACCAGCAGCCCTGTCGAGAGGACTACCCGGGGGGGCTACACCTTC	CATSSPVERTTRGGYTF
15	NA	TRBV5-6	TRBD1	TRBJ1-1	TGTGCCAGCAGCTTGGGGGACAGGGTATCCACTGAAGCTTTCTTT	CASSLGDRVSTEAFF
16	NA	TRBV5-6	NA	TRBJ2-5	TGTGCCAGCAGCTTGGGCCCACGAGGGGACCAAGAGACCCAGTACTTC	CASSLGPRGDQETQYF
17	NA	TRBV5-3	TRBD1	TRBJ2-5	TGTGCCAGAAGCTACTCCGGGACAGGGGATTCCCAAGAGACCCAGTACTTC	CARSYSGTGDSQETQYF
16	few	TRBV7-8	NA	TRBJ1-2	TGTGCCAGCAGCCCGGGGGTGGCGACTTCTAACTATGGCTACACCTTC	CASSPGVATSNYGYTF
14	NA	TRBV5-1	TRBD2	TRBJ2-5	TGCGCCAGCAGCTTCGGGGGGAGCGGGGAGACCCAGTACTTC	CASSFGGSGETQYF
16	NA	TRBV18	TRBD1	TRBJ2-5	TGTGCCAGCTCACCGACCCCACGGGACAGAGGAGAGACCCAGTACTTC	CASSPTPRDRGETQYF
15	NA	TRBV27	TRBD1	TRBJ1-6	TGTGCCAGCAGTATCGGACAGGGGTATCGTTCACCCCTCCACTTT	CASSIGQGYRSPLHF
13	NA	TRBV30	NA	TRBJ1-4	TGTGCCTGGAGTGGCGAGGGGAATGAAAAACTGTTTTTT	CAWSGEGNEKLFF
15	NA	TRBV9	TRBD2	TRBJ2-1	TGTGCCAGCAGCGTAACTAGCGAGCCCTACAATGAGCAGTTCTTC	CASSVTSEPYNEQFF
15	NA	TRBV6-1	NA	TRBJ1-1	TGTGCCAGCAGTGAATCGCCGAGACAGAACACTGAAGCTTTCTTT	CASSESPRQNTEAFF
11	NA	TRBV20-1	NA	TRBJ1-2	TGCAGTGCTATTCTTAACTATGGCTACACCTTC	CSAILNYGYTF
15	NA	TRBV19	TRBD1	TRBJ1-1	TGTGCCAGTAGTAGGGGGGGACAGGGGTCCACTGAAGCTTTCTTT	CASSRGGQGSTEAFF
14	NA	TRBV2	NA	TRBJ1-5	TGTGCCAGCAGTAGCGACACAACCCATCAGCCCCAGCATTTT	CASSSDTTHQPQHF